These 32 T cell receptor beta chains were all obtained from the same sample, sequenced in a study of OX40 agonist ivuxolimab in advanced cancers. Measured with immunoSEQ multiplex PCR; TCRdb has only the in-frame clones, and not every one. Of about 93,000 clones listed, about 91% are singletons. Sequencing used CD4+ or CD8+ T cells sorted from blood, obtained in a trial of the OX40 agonist ivuxolimab. These receptors all stem from an adult with an advanced solid tumor such as melanoma, head and neck, liver or kidney cancer.

The V and J genes are TRBV5-1 and TRBJ2-7; 10 nucleotides agree with TRBD1. The CDR3 totals 14 residues. The V segment lost 3 bases and the J segment 4 bases; nucleotides outside the gene matches: 4. The V gene's germline CDR1 is SGHRS and CDR2 YFSETQ. DNA of the CDR3: TGCGCCAGCAGCTCGGGACAGGGGTTGTACGAGCAGTACTTC. Its protein is CASSSGQGLYEQYF.

The rearrangement links TRBV10-1 to TRBJ2-7; D is unresolved. V lost 6 bases, J lost 2 bases, and 20 bases lay in between. CDR1 is WNHNN, CDR2 SYGVQD, per germline (reference sequence). The CDR3 totals 16 residues. In DNA, the CDR3 is TGCGCCAGCAGCGCTGGCCGAGGAGCCTTAACCTACGAGCAGTACTTC. Its protein product is CASSAGRGALTYEQYF.

The chain links TRBV18 to TRBJ1-4, with D perhaps matching TRBD1 (5 bases). V shed 3 bases and J shed 2 bases, with 13 bases lying between them. Per germline, CDR1 KGHSH and CDR2 LQKENI. The CDR3 consists of 16 residues. The CDR3 bases are TGTGCCAGCTCACCGTCAACAGGCTCGACTAATGAAAAACTGTTTTTT. Residues: CASSPSTGSTNEKLFF.

The genes are TRBV5-5 and TRBJ2-7, with 7 bases fitting TRBD1. The ends lost 0 bases at V and 2 bases at J; junction bases unmatched: 8. The CDR3 loop spans 16 amino acids. Germline CDR1 and CDR2: SGHKS and YYEKEE (reference sequence). CDR3 in DNA: TGTGCCAGCAGCTTGGGCCGTGGGGACAGAGCCTACGAGCAGTACTTC. Its translation: CASSLGRGDRAYEQYF.

The chain has TRBV19 and TRBJ2-2; maybe TRBD1 (8 bases). Deletions cut 4 bases from V and 4 bases from J, with 16 bases between. CDR3 length equals 16 residues. Germline CDR1 reads LNHDA; CDR2 reads SQIVND (reference sequence). The CDR3 here is CASSSTGGAVTGELFF. CDR3 in DNA: TGTGCCAGTAGTAGTACAGGGGGGGCGGTCACCGGGGAGCTGTTTTTT. The complete variable domain, with remaining parts taken from reference TRBV19 and TRBJ2-2, reads DGGITQSPKYLFRKEGQNVTLSCEQNLNHDAMYWYRQDPGQGLRLIYYSQIVNDFQKGDIAEGYSVSREKKESFPLTVTSAQKNPTAFYLCASSSTGGAVTGELFFGEGSRLTVL.

V is TRBV7-3 and J is TRBJ2-5; the match to TRBD2 covers 11 bases. This CDR3 spans 15 amino acids. Germline V gene lookup returns CDR1 SGHTA and CDR2 FQGTGA. J gave up 2 bases and V 5 bases, and 4 bases lay outside the gene matches. CDR3 amino acids: CASSLAGGVQETQYF. The DNA of the CDR3 is TGTGCCAGCAGCCTAGCGGGAGGAGTACAAGAGACCCAGTACTTC.

In this sample, this clone turned up once. V usage is TRBV5-1 and J usage is TRBJ1-1; TRBD1 matches at 10 bases. CDR1 is SGHRS and CDR2 is YFSETQ in the germline V gene. This CDR3 spans 13 amino acids. Losses at the gene ends were 0 bases for V and 12 bases for J; bases not matched to a gene: 5. CDR3 protein: CASSLGTGGETFF. DNA for the CDR3: TGCGCCAGCAGCTTGGGGACAGGGGGTGAGACTTTCTTT.

The chain uses TRBV6-1 and TRBJ1-5; D is ambiguous. Germline V lookup: CDR1 MNHNS, CDR2 SASEGT. CDR3 size: 13 residues. The V and J ends lost 2 bases and 1 base respectively, with 3 bases between them. CDR3 sequence: CASSEWSNQPQHF. In DNA form, the CDR3 reads TGTGCCAGCAGTGAATGGAGCAATCAGCCCCAGCATTTT.

This clone was seen once. The V and J genes are TRBV6-5 and TRBJ2-3, with D perhaps matching TRBD1 or TRBD2 (5 bases each). V was clipped by 6 bases and J by 0 bases, with 10 bases between them. Germline V gene sequence: CDR1 MNHEY, CDR2 SVGAGI. The CDR3 runs 14 residues. This CDR3 reads CASSRDVSTDTQYF. The CDR3 nucleotides are TGTGCCAGCAGCCGGGACGTTAGCACAGATACGCAGTATTTT.

This chain connects TRBV27 to TRBJ2-2; D is unresolved. Deletions cut 2 bases from V and 6 bases from J, with 10 bases between. The germline V gene encodes CDR1 MNHEY and CDR2 SMNVEV (reference sequence). This CDR3 is built from 14 residues. In nucleotides, the CDR3 is TGTGCCAGCAGTTTAGAGTTTAGGGCCGGGGAGCTGTTTTTT. Protein product: CASSLEFRAGELFF.

The CDR3 loop is CASSPGIKYEQYF. The CDR3 coding sequence is TGTGCCAGCAGCCCCGGTATCAAATACGAGCAGTACTTC. V gene TRBV11-3 combines with J gene TRBJ2-7; no clear D. The CDR3 loop spans 13 amino acids. Trimming stripped 5 bases from V and 4 bases from J, with 12 bases between. Germline V gene lookup returns CDR1 SGHNT and CDR2 YENEEA.

The chain is built from TRBV10-3 and TRBJ2-5, with 11 bases lining up with TRBD2. The CDR3 has 15 amino acids. CDR1 and CDR2 (germline): ENHRY, SYGVKD. The V gene end was trimmed by 7 bases and the J gene end by 6 bases; junction bases not matched to a gene: 10. The CDR3 sequence: CAIKEGSGGAKTQYF. The CDR3 nucleotides are TGTGCCATCAAGGAGGGTAGCGGGGGGGCAAAGACCCAGTACTTC.

The CDR3 region is CASSTDPTYEQYF. The CDR3 DNA reads TGTGCCAGCAGCACGGACCCTACCTACGAGCAGTACTTC. The gene calls are TRBV6-6 and TRBJ2-7; D not certain. Germline V gene lookup returns CDR1 MNHNY and CDR2 SVGAGI (reference sequence). The CDR3 loop spans 13 amino acids. V was trimmed by 6 bases and J by 2 bases, leaving 11 bases between them.

The V gene is TRBV5-1, the J gene TRBJ1-3, with TRBD1 as a possible D gene (6 bases). Germline V gives CDR1 SGHRS, CDR2 YFSETQ. The V end lost 0 bases, the J end lost 1 base, and 8 bases lay between the germline ends. The CDR3 length is 15 residues. CDR3 loop: CASSLDRASGNTIYF. CDR3 nucleotide sequence: TGCGCCAGCAGCTTGGACAGGGCATCTGGAAACACCATATATTTT.

This rearrangement joins TRBV6-5 to TRBJ1-5, with TRBD1 matching over 8 bases. The CDR3 extends over 14 amino acids. Germline V gives CDR1 MNHEY, CDR2 SVGAGI. J lost 4 bases, V lost 6 bases, and 5 bases had no gene match. CDR3 nucleotide sequence: TGTGCCAGCAGCCAGACAGGGGTAAATCAGCCCCAGCATTTT. This translates into CASSQTGVNQPQHF.

This clone was seen more than once but under ten times. This chain uses TRBV5-1 with TRBJ1-1, with 7 bases that match TRBD1. J gave up 1 base and V 4 bases, and 4 bases lay outside the gene matches. This CDR3 comprises 14 residues. Germline assignment: CDR1 SGHRS and CDR2 YFSETQ. CDR3 in amino acids: CASSPGQTNTEAFF. The CDR3, as DNA: TGCGCCAGCAGCCCGGGACAGACGAACACTGAAGCTTTCTTT.

This rearrangement joins TRBV6-5 to TRBJ2-7, with TRBD1 matching 7 bases. J lost 1 base, V lost 9 bases, and 9 bases had no gene match. Germline V gene lookup returns CDR1 MNHEY and CDR2 SVGAGI. The CDR3 covers 14 residues. The CDR3 nucleotides read TGTGCCAGATCGTTGGACAGGCGTTCCTACGAGCAGTACTTC. This gives the protein CARSLDRRSYEQYF.

The chain is built from TRBV5-1 and TRBJ1-5; D is perhaps TRBD1 (5 bases). Trimming cost V 0 bases and J 5 bases, with 9 bases left between them. The germline CDR1 and CDR2 sequences are SGHRS and YFSETQ. The CDR3 runs 14 residues. CDR3 sequence: CASSLGGKDQPQHF. The CDR3 coding sequence is TGCGCCAGCAGCTTGGGGGGGAAGGATCAGCCCCAGCATTTT.

The chain links TRBV4-1 to TRBJ1-1; the D is unclear. Germline-derived CDR1 and CDR2 are MGHRA and YSYEKL. The V end was cut by 0 bases, the J end by 0 bases, with 11 bases between. CDR3 length: 16 residues. Here the CDR3 reads CASSQDRRSMNTEAFF. CDR3 nucleotides: TGCGCCAGCAGCCAAGATCGCCGTAGCATGAACACTGAAGCTTTCTTT.

CDR3 nucleotides: TGTGCCGCCGGCCCGCCGGGACACAATGAGCAGTTCTTC. Protein: CAAGPPGHNEQFF. The V call is TRBV19, the J call TRBJ2-1; D may be TRBD1 or TRBD2 (5 bases each). Between the trimmed V and J ends, which lost 11 bases and 5 bases, there was a span of 16 bases. This CDR3 region has 13 residues. Germline CDR1 LNHDA, CDR2 SQIVND (reference sequence).

The chain has TRBV30 and TRBJ2-1; tentative D call: TRBD2 (5 bases). The V end lost 2 bases, the J end lost 8 bases, and 13 bases lay between the germline ends. CDR1 and CDR2 from the germline V gene are GTSNPN and SVGIG (reference sequence). The CDR3 loop spans 13 amino acids. The CDR3 bases are TGTGCCTGGAGTTTAGGGAGTAAGGATGAGCAGTTCTTC. Protein sequence: CAWSLGSKDEQFF.

This sequence joins TRBV7-2 and TRBJ2-1, with D unresolved. This CDR3 region has 15 residues. CDR1 SGHTA and CDR2 FQGNSA come from the germline V gene. V was trimmed by 5 bases and J by 3 bases, leaving 14 bases between them. Written as DNA, the CDR3 is TGTGCCAGCAGCCCAGGCACTCTGAGCTACAATGAGCAGTTCTTC. This encodes CASSPGTLSYNEQFF.

The chain has TRBV6-5 and TRBJ1-5, with D perhaps matching TRBD1 (5 bases). This CDR3 is built from 14 residues. CDR1 is MNHEY, CDR2 SVGAGI, per germline. The V end lost 5 bases, the J end lost 7 bases, and 15 bases lay between the germline ends. Written as DNA, the CDR3 is TGTGCCAGCAGTGCAGGGTATACGGGACAGCCCCAGCATTTT. Protein product: CASSAGYTGQPQHF.

The chain combines TRBV30 with TRBJ2-2; D remains ambiguous. This CDR3 has 12 amino acids. V was shortened by 3 bases and J by 7 bases, with 9 bases between the two germline ends. Per the germline V gene, CDR1 is GTSNPN and CDR2 is SVGIG (reference sequence). The CDR3 region is CAWRQDVGELFF. DNA for the CDR3: TGTGCCTGGAGGCAGGACGTCGGGGAGCTGTTTTTT.

J is TRBJ2-1 and V is TRBV9; D might be TRBD1 or TRBD2, each matching 5 bases. The CDR3 is made up of 14 amino acids. Trimming stripped 4 bases from V and 8 bases from J, with 16 bases between. Germline V CDR1 and CDR2: SGDLS, YYNGEE. The CDR3 loop reads CASSIGTGWYEQFF. CDR3 bases: TGTGCCAGCAGCATTGGGACGGGTTGGTATGAGCAGTTCTTC.

Only one count was recorded for this clone. The rearrangement links TRBV6-4 to TRBJ1-4; 8 nucleotides align to TRBD1. The CDR3 spans 15 residues. The germline V gene has CDR1 MRHNA and CDR2 SNTAGT. Trimming cost V 7 bases and J 9 bases; bases outside gene matches: 13. The CDR3, as DNA: TGTGCCAGCAACCCGCCGGACAGGGATGGTAAAAAACTGTTTTTT. The encoded protein is CASNPPDRDGKKLFF.

The chain uses TRBV12-5 and TRBJ1-5, with 8 positions matching TRBD1. Germline V gives CDR1 LGHNT, CDR2 FRNRAP. Trimming cost V 4 bases and J 14 bases; bases outside gene matches: 7. The CDR3 is 12 amino acids. The CDR3 sequence: CASGSGQAPEHF. The CDR3 region has the DNA TGTGCTAGTGGTTCGGGACAGGCTCCCGAGCATTTT.

The chain recombines TRBV29-1 with TRBJ1-1, with 9 positions matching TRBD1. With 7 bases clipped from V and 9 bases from J, the junction kept 9 bases outside the gene matches. Germline CDR1 reads SQVTM; CDR2 reads ANQGSEA. The CDR3 totals 12 residues. CDR3 nucleotides: TGCAGCGCCCGACAGGGGGTATTCCAAGCTTTCTTT. It translates to CSARQGVFQAFF.

The chain carries TRBV5-4 and TRBJ2-4; 8 nucleotides agree with TRBD1. CDR3 size: 16 residues. Unmatched junction bases numbered 5, after V lost 2 bases and J lost 1 base. Germline V gene lookup returns CDR1 SGHNT and CDR2 YYREEE (reference sequence). CDR3 protein: CASSFTGGEAKNIQYF. In DNA form, the CDR3 reads TGTGCCAGCAGCTTTACAGGGGGTGAGGCCAAAAACATTCAGTACTTC.

The CDR3 reads CAWSVGGSSYEQYF. The DNA of the CDR3 is TGTGCCTGGAGTGTCGGAGGGAGCTCCTACGAGCAGTACTTC. The genes are TRBV30 and TRBJ2-7; tentatively, D is TRBD2 (6 bases). There are 14 residues in the CDR3. V dropped 0 bases and J dropped 0 bases, with 9 bases sitting between them. Germline V gives CDR1 GTSNPN, CDR2 SVGIG (reference sequence).

The V call is TRBV6-5, the J call TRBJ2-7; TRBD2 aligns across 7 bases. CDR1 is MNHEY, CDR2 SVGAGI, per germline. The CDR3 has 15 residues. V lost 4 bases and J lost 2; bases outside the gene matches: 8. The CDR3 DNA is TGTGCCAGCAGTTCGCAGGGAGGGGAACCCTACGAGCAGTACTTC. Amino acid sequence: CASSSQGGEPYEQYF.

The chain employs TRBV5-1 and TRBJ1-6; no clear D. The ends were cut back, 2 bases at V and 7 bases at J, with 13 bases in the middle. Per germline, CDR1 SGHRS and CDR2 YFSETQ. The CDR3 sequence is 15 residues long. CDR3 bases: TGCGCCAGCAGCTTCACCGGGAACAACAATTCACCCCTCCACTTT. This translates into CASSFTGNNNSPLHF.